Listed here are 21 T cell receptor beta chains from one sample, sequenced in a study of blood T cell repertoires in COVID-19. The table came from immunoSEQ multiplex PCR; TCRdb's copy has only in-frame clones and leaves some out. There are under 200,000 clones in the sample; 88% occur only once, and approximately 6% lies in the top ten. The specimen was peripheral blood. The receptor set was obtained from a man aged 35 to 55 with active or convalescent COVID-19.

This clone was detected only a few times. CDR3 sequence (DNA): TGTGCCAGCAGCCTCGGACAGGGTTGGTTCTATGGCTACACCTTC. It encodes CASSLGQGWFYGYTF. This chain uses TRBV7-2 with TRBJ1-2; 8 bases match TRBD1. Germline CDR1 is SGHTA and CDR2 is FQGNSA. The J segment lost 4 bases and the V segment lost 5 bases, leaving 9 bases of the junction unmatched. The CDR3 has 15 amino acids. Full variable domain (remainder filled in from reference TRBV7-2 and TRBJ1-2): GAGVSQSPSNKVTEKGKDVELRCDPISGHTALYWYRQSLGQGLEFLIYFQGNSAPDKSGLPSDRFSAERTGGSVSTLTIQRTQQEDSAVYLCASSLGQGWFYGYTFGSGTRLTVV.

CDR3 in DNA: TGTGCCAGCAGCTTACCATACCCGGGGACAGGACTCGCAACTAATGAAAAACTGTTTTTT. It specifies CASSLPYPGTGLATNEKLFF. The chain uses TRBV7-6 and TRBJ1-4; 8 bases match TRBD1. V dropped 2 bases and J dropped 0; count of bases not matched to a gene: 14. This CDR3 region has 20 residues. Per germline, CDR1 SGHVS and CDR2 FNYEAQ.

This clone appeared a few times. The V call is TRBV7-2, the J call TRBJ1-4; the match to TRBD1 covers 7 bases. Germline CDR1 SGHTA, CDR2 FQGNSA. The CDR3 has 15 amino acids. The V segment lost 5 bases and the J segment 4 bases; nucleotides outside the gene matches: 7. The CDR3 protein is CASSPRQGLNEKLFF. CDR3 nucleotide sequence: TGTGCCAGCAGCCCCAGACAGGGTCTTAATGAAAAACTGTTTTTT.

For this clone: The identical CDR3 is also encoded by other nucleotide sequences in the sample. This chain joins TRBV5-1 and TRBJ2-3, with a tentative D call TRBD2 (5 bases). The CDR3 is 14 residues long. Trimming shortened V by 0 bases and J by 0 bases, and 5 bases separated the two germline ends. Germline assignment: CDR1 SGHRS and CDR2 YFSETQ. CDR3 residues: CASSLGGSTDTQYF. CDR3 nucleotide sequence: TGCGCCAGCAGCTTGGGAGGGAGCACAGATACGCAGTATTTT.

In DNA, the CDR3 is TGTGCCAGCAGCCCCTTTTTTACCGAGAACTATGGCTACACCTTC. Protein: CASSPFFTENYGYTF. This chain joins TRBV7-3 and TRBJ1-2, with D unclear. The CDR3 is made up of 15 amino acids. Deletions cut 5 bases from V and 2 bases from J, with 15 bases between. Germline V CDR1 and CDR2: SGHTA, FQGTGA.

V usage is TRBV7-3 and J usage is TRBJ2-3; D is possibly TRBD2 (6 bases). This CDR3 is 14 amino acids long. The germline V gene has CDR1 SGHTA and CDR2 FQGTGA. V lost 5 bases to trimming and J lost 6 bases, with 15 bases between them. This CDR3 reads CASSASPGGDTQYF. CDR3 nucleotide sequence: TGTGCCAGCAGCGCCTCACCCGGAGGGGATACGCAGTATTTT. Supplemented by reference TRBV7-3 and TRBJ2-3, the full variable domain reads GAGVSQTPSNKVTEKGKYVELRCDPISGHTALYWYRQSLGQGPEFLIYFQGTGAADDSGLPNDRFFAVRPEGSVSTLKIQRTERGDSAVYLCASSASPGGDTQYFGPGTRLTVL.

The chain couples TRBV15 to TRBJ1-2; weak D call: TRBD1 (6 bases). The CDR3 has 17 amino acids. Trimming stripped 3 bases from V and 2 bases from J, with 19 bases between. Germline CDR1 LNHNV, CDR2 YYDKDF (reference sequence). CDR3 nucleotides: TGTGCCACCAGCAGCTATTTTGGGACACGGAGGAACTATGGCTACACCTTC. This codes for CATSSYFGTRRNYGYTF. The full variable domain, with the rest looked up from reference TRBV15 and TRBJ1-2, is DAMVIQNPRYQVTQFGKPVTLSCSQTLNHNVMYWYQQKSSQAPKLLFHYYDKDFNNEADTPDNFQSRRPNTSFCFLDIRSPGLGDTAMYLCATSSYFGTRRNYGYTFGSGTRLTVV.

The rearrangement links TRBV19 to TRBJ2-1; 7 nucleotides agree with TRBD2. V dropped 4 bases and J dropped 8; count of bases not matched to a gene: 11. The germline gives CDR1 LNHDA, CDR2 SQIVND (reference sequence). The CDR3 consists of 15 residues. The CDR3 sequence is CASSTISGLLYEQFF. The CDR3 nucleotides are TGTGCCAGTAGTACTATTAGCGGGTTGTTGTATGAGCAGTTCTTC.

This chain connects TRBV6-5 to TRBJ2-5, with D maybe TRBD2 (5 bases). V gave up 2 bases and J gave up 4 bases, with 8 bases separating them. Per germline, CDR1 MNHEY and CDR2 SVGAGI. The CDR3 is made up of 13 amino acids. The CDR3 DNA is TGTGCCAGCAGTTACGGAGGAGGAGAGACCCAGTACTTC. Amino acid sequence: CASSYGGGETQYF.

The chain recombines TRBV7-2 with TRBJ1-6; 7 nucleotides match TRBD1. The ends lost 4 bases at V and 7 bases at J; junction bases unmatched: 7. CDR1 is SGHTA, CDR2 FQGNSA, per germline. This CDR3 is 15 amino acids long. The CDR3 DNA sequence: TGTGCCAGCAGCTCAGGGGACAGACGGAATTCACCCCTCCACTTT. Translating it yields CASSSGDRRNSPLHF.

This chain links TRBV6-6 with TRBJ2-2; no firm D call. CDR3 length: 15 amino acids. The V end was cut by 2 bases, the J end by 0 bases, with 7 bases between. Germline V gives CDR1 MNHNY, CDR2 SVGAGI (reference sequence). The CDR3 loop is CASSYVSSNTGELFF. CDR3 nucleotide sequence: TGTGCCAGCAGTTACGTTTCCTCGAACACCGGGGAGCTGTTTTTT.

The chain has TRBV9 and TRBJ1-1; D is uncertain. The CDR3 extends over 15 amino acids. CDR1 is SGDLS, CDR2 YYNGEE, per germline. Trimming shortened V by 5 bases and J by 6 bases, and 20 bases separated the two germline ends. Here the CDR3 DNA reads TGTGCCAGCAGTGGCCGGCTACAGCCGGGGTCTGAAGCTTTCTTT. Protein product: CASSGRLQPGSEAFF. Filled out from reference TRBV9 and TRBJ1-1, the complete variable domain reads DSGVTQTPKHLITATGQRVTLRCSPRSGDLSVYWYQQSLDQGLQFLIQYYNGEERAKGNILERFSAQQFPDLHSELNLSSLELGDSALYFCASSGRLQPGSEAFFGQGTRLTVV.

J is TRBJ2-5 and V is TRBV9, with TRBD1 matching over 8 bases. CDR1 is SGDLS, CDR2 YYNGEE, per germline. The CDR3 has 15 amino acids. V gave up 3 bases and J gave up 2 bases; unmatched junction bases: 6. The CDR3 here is CASSGRTGRQETQYF. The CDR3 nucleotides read TGTGCCAGCAGCGGGCGGACAGGGAGGCAAGAGACCCAGTACTTC.

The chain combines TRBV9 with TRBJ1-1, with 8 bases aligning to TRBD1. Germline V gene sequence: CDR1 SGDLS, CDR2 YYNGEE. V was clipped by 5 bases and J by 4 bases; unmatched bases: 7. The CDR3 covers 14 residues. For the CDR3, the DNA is TGTGCCAGCAGTCCCAATACAGGGGGCACTGAAGCTTTCTTT. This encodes CASSPNTGGTEAFF.

The CDR3 nucleotides are TGTGCCAGCAGTCTGGACAGTCCTGTATATTCACCCCTCCACTTT. It is translated as CASSLDSPVYSPLHF. This chain uses TRBV6-5 with TRBJ1-6; a weak D match, TRBD1 (6 bases). The V end lost 5 bases, the J end lost 8 bases, and 16 bases lay between the germline ends. Per germline, CDR1 MNHEY and CDR2 SVGAGI. The length of the CDR3 is 15 residues.

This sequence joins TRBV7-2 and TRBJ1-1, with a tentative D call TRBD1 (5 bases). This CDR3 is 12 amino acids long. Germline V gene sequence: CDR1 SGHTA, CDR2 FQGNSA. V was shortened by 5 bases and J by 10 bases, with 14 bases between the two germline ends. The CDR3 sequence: CASSRGEGPAFF. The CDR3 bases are TGTGCCAGCAGCCGGGGGGAGGGCCCAGCTTTCTTT.

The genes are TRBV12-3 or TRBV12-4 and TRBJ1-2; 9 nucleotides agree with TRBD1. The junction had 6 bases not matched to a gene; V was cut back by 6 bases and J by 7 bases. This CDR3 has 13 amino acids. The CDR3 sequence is CASSYTGGRGYTF. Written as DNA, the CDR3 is TGTGCCAGCAGCTACACAGGGGGCCGTGGCTACACCTTC.

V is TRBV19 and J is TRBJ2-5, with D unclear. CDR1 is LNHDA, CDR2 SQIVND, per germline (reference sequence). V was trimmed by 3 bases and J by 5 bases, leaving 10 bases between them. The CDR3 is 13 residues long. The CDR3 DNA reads TGTGCCAGTAGTATTCGAGATTGGGAGACCCAGTACTTC. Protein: CASSIRDWETQYF.

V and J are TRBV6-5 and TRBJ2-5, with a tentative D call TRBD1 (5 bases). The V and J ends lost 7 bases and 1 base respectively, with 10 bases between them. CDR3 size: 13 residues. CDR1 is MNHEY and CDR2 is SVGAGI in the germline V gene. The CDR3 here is CASNQGTQETQYF. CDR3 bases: TGTGCCAGCAACCAGGGTACCCAAGAGACCCAGTACTTC.

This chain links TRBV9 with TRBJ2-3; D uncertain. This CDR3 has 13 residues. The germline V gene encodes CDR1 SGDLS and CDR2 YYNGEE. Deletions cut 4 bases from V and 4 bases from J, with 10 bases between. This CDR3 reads CASSKFLADTQYF. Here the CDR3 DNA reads TGTGCCAGCAGCAAGTTCCTAGCAGATACGCAGTATTTT.

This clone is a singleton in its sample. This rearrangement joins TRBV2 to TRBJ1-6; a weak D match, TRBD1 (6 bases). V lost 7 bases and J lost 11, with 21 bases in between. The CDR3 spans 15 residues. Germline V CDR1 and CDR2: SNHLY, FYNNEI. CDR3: CASNALRGIIAPLHF. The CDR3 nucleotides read TGTGCCAGCAACGCCCTGAGGGGGATTATAGCACCCCTCCACTTT.